Below, 13 T cell receptor beta chains from the same sample are listed, as sequenced in a study of T cell responses to AZD1222 COVID-19 vaccine. The data were produced by immunoSEQ multiplex PCR, yet TCRdb's version contains in-frame clones alone and is incomplete. The sample holds more than 150,000 clones; about 92% are singletons and the top ten take approximately 1.2%. The sample here was peripheral blood, taken 28 days after the second AZD1222 dose. Receptor source: an adult who received the AZD1222 COVID-19 vaccine.

This clone appeared a few times. This rearrangement joins TRBV29-1 to TRBJ1-2; TRBD1 might be the D (6 bases). Germline V gene sequence: CDR1 SQVTM, CDR2 ANQGSEA. The CDR3 is made up of 16 amino acids. Trimming shortened V by 4 bases and J by 4 bases, and 22 bases separated the two germline ends. CDR3 DNA: TGCAGCGTTGTCCCGGGCACACCGGGGGCGGGCTATGGCTACACCTTC. This translates into CSVVPGTPGAGYGYTF.

J is TRBJ1-6 and V is TRBV19; tentative D call: TRBD1 (5 bases). Germline loops: CDR1 LNHDA, CDR2 SQIVND (reference sequence). The CDR3 spans 14 residues. With 3 bases removed from V and 9 bases from J, the gap between germline ends came to 12 bases. The DNA of the CDR3 is TGTGCCAGTAGTATGGGCCAGGGTAGTTCACCCCTCCACTTT. It yields the protein CASSMGQGSSPLHF. The variable domain in full, with the rest retrieved from reference TRBV19 and TRBJ1-6, is DGGITQSPKYLFRKEGQNVTLSCEQNLNHDAMYWYRQDPGQGLRLIYYSQIVNDFQKGDIAEGYSVSREKKESFPLTVTSAQKNPTAFYLCASSMGQGSSPLHFGNGTRLTVT.

V gene TRBV6-5 combines with J gene TRBJ1-2, with 11 bases fitting TRBD1. V shed 9 bases, J shed 8 bases, and the junction held 11 bases outside the gene matches. Germline CDR1 is MNHEY and CDR2 is SVGAGI. The CDR3 length is 14 residues. CDR3 protein: CASSGTGGSSGYTF. The CDR3, as DNA: TGTGCCAGTTCCGGGACAGGGGGAAGCAGCGGCTACACCTTC.

Remarks on this clone: The germline gene is not matched at one end of the junction; a read error may be the cause. The rearrangement links TRBV11-2 to TRBJ2-5; D is ambiguous. The V gene's germline CDR1 is SGHAT and CDR2 FQNNGV. The CDR3 length is 12 residues. This chain's CDR3 is CASSLEQETQYF. Written as DNA, the CDR3 is TGTGCCAGCAGCCTAGAGCAAGAGACCCAGTACTTC.

The genes are TRBV6-1 and TRBJ2-5; 8 bases map to TRBD1. The CDR3 is 16 residues long. Germline V gene data show CDR1 as MNHNS and CDR2 as SASEGT. The J segment lost 5 bases and the V segment lost 1 base, leaving 9 bases of the junction unmatched. The CDR3 sequence: CASSEEGWTGSETQYF. The DNA of the CDR3 is TGTGCCAGCAGTGAAGAAGGGTGGACAGGGAGCGAGACCCAGTACTTC.

The chain combines TRBV7-2 with TRBJ2-3; the D gene is possibly TRBD1 (6 bases). The CDR3 runs 14 residues. Germline lookup yields CDR1 SGHTA and CDR2 FQGNSA. Trimming stripped 4 bases from V and 4 bases from J, with 12 bases between. The CDR3 DNA reads as TGTGCCAGCAGCTATTTGGGGGCGGCAGATACGCAGTATTTT. Protein sequence: CASSYLGAADTQYF.

This chain uses TRBV13 with TRBJ1-3; no clear D. CDR3 length equals 12 residues. CDR1 and CDR2 from the germline V gene are PRHDT and FYEKMQ (reference sequence). V lost 7 bases to trimming and J lost 11 bases, with 15 bases between them. The CDR3 DNA sequence: TGTGCCAGCAACAGAATGGGTGGCTCCATATATTTT. It is translated as CASNRMGGSIYF.

The V call is TRBV7-9, the J call TRBJ1-5; no clear D gene. Germline CDR1 reads SEHNR; CDR2 reads FQNEAQ (reference sequence). The CDR3 totals 13 residues. Trimming pared 3 bases from V and 2 bases from J, leaving 5 bases between. For the CDR3, the DNA is TGTGCCAGCAGCTTGGTCGGCAATCAGCCCCAGCATTTT. Its protein product is CASSLVGNQPQHF.

Notes on this clone: At the DNA level, this CDR3 is encoded by other sequences in the same sample as well. The chain has TRBV28 and TRBJ2-7, with 7 bases aligning to TRBD2. V dropped 1 base and J dropped 1; count of bases not matched to a gene: 4. Germline assignment: CDR1 MDHEN and CDR2 SYDVKM. This CDR3 is built from 15 residues. The CDR3 is CASSLLWRGSYEQYF. The CDR3, as DNA: TGTGCCAGCAGTTTATTATGGCGGGGGTCCTACGAGCAGTACTTC.

The V call is TRBV3-1 (or the pseudogene TRBV3-2), the J call TRBJ2-3; TRBD2 aligns across 11 bases. Germline CDR1 and CDR2: LGHDT and YNNKEL (reference sequence). V trimming: 4 bases; J trimming: 0 bases; junction bases outside the gene matches: 3. The CDR3 spans 16 residues. This CDR3 is CASSPRLAGSTDTQYF. In DNA form, the CDR3 reads TGTGCCAGCAGCCCGCGACTAGCGGGAAGCACAGATACGCAGTATTTT.

The rearrangement links TRBV30 to TRBJ1-1; D call uncertain. Germline CDR1 is GTSNPN and CDR2 is SVGIG (reference sequence). This CDR3 region has 15 residues. Trimming took 0 bases from V and 0 from J, leaving 11 bases between them. This CDR3 reads CAWSVLELLNTEAFF. CDR3 in DNA: TGTGCCTGGAGTGTACTTGAACTTCTGAACACTGAAGCTTTCTTT.

The V and J genes are TRBV19 and TRBJ2-1; TRBD1 is a possible D gene (5 bases). Germline assignment: CDR1 LNHDA and CDR2 SQIVND (reference sequence). The CDR3 has 14 amino acids. The V gene lost 5 bases and the J gene lost 5 bases, with 13 bases spanning the gap. CDR3: CASSVLDSNNEQFF. The CDR3 DNA sequence: TGTGCCAGTAGTGTACTTGACAGCAACAATGAGCAGTTCTTC. The variable domain in full, completed from reference TRBV19 and TRBJ2-1, reads DGGITQSPKYLFRKEGQNVTLSCEQNLNHDAMYWYRQDPGQGLRLIYYSQIVNDFQKGDIAEGYSVSREKKESFPLTVTSAQKNPTAFYLCASSVLDSNNEQFFGPGTRLTVL.

V is TRBV4-1 and J is TRBJ1-5; D gene ambiguous. Germline assignment: CDR1 MGHRA and CDR2 YSYEKL. This CDR3 is built from 15 residues. Trimming removed 1 base at V and 0 bases at J, with 7 bases between. Here the CDR3 reads CASSQAQYSNQPQHF. In DNA form, the CDR3 reads TGCGCCAGCAGCCAAGCACAGTATAGCAATCAGCCCCAGCATTTT.